This is a list of T cell receptor beta chains from one sample in a study of T cell responses to AZD1222 COVID-19 vaccine. The assay was immunoSEQ multiplex PCR, and TCRdb's table has in-frame clones only and misses some. Of roughly 170,000 clones in the sample, around 93% were seen once. This sample comprised peripheral blood, obtained on day 0 of AZD1222 vaccination. The receptors were gathered from an adult in good health. The conserved cysteine and the conserved F or W are not part of the CDR3 here. Some rows have no size entry. The others give once, few or many, or a class for an expanded clone.

cdr3_aa,v_call,j_call,clone_size
ASSHRGRRADTEAF,TRBV5-8,TRBJ1-1,once
ASSEVYTGELF,TRBV7-3,TRBJ2-2,-
ASSEGQFNEKLF,TRBV6-1,TRBJ1-4,-
ASSRNTGELF,TRBV6-5,TRBJ2-2,-
ASSQDSARRMIDTQY,TRBV4-3,TRBJ2-3,-
ASSFPQGANTEAF,TRBV28,TRBJ1-1,-
ASRADYSPLH,TRBV2,TRBJ1-6,-
ASSPPGQGDYT,TRBV27,TRBJ1-2,once
AWSVHGGPSYEQY,TRBV30,TRBJ2-7,-
ASRLELDGGGSGNTIY,TRBV12-2,TRBJ1-3,-
ASSLVAGVIEAF,TRBV5-1,TRBJ1-1,-
ASSLQLGSSEKLF,TRBV19,TRBJ1-4,few
ASSLERVGTGLYEQY,TRBV7-2,TRBJ2-7,-
ASSESGVTTEAF,TRBV6-1,TRBJ1-1,-
ASSLLGGYNEQF,TRBV7-9,TRBJ2-1,-
ASLRADTQY,TRBV6-5,TRBJ2-3,-
ASSLGTGNTEAF,TRBV28,TRBJ1-1,few